The clone carrying this TCR beta chain was detected many times. Its matching antigen is unknown. This specimen belongs to a study of regulatory T cells in long-lasting Graves disease. Study results and caveats: TCR diversity was lower in persistent Graves' patients than in newly diagnosed ones. TRBV28, TRBJ1-2 and TRBJ2-5 were segments that persistent disease favored.

The time point here: persistent/refractory GD, antithyroid drugs over 5 years with positive TRAb. Extracted RNA from PBMCs served as the source of the TCR library. V gave up 1 base and J gave up 4 bases; unmatched junction bases: 10. Germline V gene sequence: CDR1 SGDLS, CDR2 YYNGEE. This CDR3 spans 16 amino acids. Library construction for TCR beta used iRepertoire HTBI primers and Arm-PCR of CDR3 regions. TCRdb ran MiXCR on the multiplex PCR reads and lists one entry per CDR3 protein. This table has roughly 400,000 distinct CDR3 sequences, around 20% appearing once. The clonotype comes from a female donor with Graves disease. The sequences come from peripheral blood mononuclear cells (PBMCs), collected when the disease was refractory, from a patient treated with antithyroid drugs. The chain couples TRBV9 to TRBJ2-5; 7 bases map to TRBD1. The CDR3 sequence is CASSVMSGGSGETQYF. For the CDR3, the DNA is TGTGCCAGCAGCGTAATGTCAGGGGGATCAGGAGAGACCCAGTACTTC.